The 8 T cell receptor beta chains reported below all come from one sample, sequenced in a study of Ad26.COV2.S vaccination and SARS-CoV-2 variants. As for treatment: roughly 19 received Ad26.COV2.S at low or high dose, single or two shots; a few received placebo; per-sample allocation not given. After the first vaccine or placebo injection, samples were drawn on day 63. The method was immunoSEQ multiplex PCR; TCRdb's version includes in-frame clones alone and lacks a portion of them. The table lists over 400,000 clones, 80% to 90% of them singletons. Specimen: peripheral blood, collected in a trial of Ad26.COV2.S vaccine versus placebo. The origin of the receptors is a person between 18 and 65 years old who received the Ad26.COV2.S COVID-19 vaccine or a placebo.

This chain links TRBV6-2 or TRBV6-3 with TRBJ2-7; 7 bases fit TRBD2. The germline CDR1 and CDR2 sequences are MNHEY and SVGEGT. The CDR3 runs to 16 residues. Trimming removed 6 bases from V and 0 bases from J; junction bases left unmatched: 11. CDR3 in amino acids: CASSRLWAGVSYEQYV. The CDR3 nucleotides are TGTGCCAGCAGCCGCCTTTGGGCGGGGGTCTCCTACGAGCAGTACGTC.

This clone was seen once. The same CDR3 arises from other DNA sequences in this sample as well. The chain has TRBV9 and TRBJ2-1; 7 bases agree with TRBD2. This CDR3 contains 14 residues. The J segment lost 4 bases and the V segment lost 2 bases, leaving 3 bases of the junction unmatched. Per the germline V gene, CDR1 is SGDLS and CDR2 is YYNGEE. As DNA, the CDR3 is TGTGCCAGCAGCGTGTCTAGCGGTTACAATGAGCAGTTCTTC. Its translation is CASSVSSGYNEQFF.

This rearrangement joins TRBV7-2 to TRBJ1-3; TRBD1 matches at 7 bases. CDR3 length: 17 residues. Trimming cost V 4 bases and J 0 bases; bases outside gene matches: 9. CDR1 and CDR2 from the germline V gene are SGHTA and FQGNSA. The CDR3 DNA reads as TGTGCCAGCAGCTCGACCGGGACAGTCCTCTCTGGAAACACCATATATTTT. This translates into CASSSTGTVLSGNTIYF.

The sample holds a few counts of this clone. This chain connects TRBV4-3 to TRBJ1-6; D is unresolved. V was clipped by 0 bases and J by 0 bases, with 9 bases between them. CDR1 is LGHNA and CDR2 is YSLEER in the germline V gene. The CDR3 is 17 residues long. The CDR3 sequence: CASSQDPTSSYNSPLHF. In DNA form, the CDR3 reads TGCGCCAGCAGCCAAGATCCCACAAGCTCCTATAATTCACCCCTCCACTTT.

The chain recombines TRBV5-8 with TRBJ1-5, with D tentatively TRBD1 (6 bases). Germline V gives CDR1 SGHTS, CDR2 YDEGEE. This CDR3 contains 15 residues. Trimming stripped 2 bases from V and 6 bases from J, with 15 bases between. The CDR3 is CASSFTGGAGQPQHF. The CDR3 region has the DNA TGTGCCAGCAGCTTTACCGGGGGCGCGGGTCAGCCCCAGCATTTT. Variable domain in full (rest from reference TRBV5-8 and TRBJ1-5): EAGVTQSPTHLIKTRGQQATLRCSPISGHTSVYWYQQALGLGLQFLLWYDEGEERNRGNFPPRFSGRQFPNYSSELNVNALELEDSALYLCASSFTGGAGQPQHFGDGTRLSIL.

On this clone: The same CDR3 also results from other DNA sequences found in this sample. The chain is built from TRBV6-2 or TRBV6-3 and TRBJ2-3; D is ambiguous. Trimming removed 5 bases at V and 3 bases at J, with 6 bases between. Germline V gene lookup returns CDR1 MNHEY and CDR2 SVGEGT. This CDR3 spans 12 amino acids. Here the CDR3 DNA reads TGTGCCAGCAGTAGTCGAACAGATACGCAGTATTTT. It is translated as CASSSRTDTQYF.

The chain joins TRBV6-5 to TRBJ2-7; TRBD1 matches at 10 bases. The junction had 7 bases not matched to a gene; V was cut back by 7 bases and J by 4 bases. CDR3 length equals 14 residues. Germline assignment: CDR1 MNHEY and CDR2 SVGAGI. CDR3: CASTPGQGKYEQYV. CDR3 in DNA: TGTGCCAGCACCCCGGGACAGGGGAAGTACGAGCAGTACGTC.

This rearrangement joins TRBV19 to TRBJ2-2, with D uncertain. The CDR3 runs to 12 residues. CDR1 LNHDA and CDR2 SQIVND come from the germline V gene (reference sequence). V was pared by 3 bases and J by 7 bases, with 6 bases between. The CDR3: CASSINVGELFF. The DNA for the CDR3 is TGTGCCAGTAGTATTAACGTCGGGGAGCTGTTTTTT.